The 8 T cell receptor beta chains below come from one sample, sequenced in a study of molecular identifiers for immune sequencing clone quantification. TCRdb reprocessed the PCR reads via MiXCR and lists one record per CDR3 protein. This table has about 86,000 distinct CDR3 sequences, around 27% appearing once. Sequencing was done on a sample of naive CD8+ T cells from blood, with Jurkat cell RNA spiked in. The subset is: FACS-sorted CD8+CD4-CCR7+CD45RA+ naive T cells. These receptors came from a human donor in good health. Some libraries in this study had Jurkat cell RNA spiked in.

As for this clonotype: Possible read error: a much larger clone is one base away. This chain joins TRBV24-1 and TRBJ2-2; D is perhaps TRBD1 (6 bases). The CDR3 is made up of 13 amino acids. CDR1 and CDR2 (germline): KGHDR, SFDVKD. The chain's CDR3 is CASRDKNTGELFF. DNA of the CDR3: TGTGCCTCCAGGGACAAGAACACCGGGGAGCTGTTTTTT.

This clonotype occurred a few times. The chain has TRBV30 and TRBJ2-3, with D possibly TRBD1 on 5 matching bases. The CDR3 has 15 amino acids. V shed 0 bases and J shed 2 bases, with 12 bases lying between them. The germline V gene encodes CDR1 GTSNPN and CDR2 SVGIG (reference sequence). The CDR3 region has the DNA TGTGCCTGGAGTGTAGGTGGGGCTATCACAGATACGCAGTATTTT. Protein: CAWSVGGAITDTQYF. The whole variable domain, remainder taken from reference TRBV30 and TRBJ2-3, is SQTIHQWPATLVQPVGSPLSLECTVEGTSNPNLYWYRQAAGRGLQLLFYSVGIGQISSEVPQNLSASRPQDRQFILSSKKLLLSDSGFYLCAWSVGGAITDTQYFGPGTRLTVL.

Ten or more counts support this clonotype. This chain joins TRBV29-1 and TRBJ2-5; D possibly corresponds to TRBD1 (5 bases). Germline V gene sequence: CDR1 SQVTM, CDR2 ANQGSEA. This CDR3 is 15 amino acids long. Deletions cut 3 bases from V and 5 bases from J, with 19 bases between. The CDR3 loop is CSVDGRAPHGETQYF. CDR3 in DNA: TGCAGCGTTGATGGCAGGGCCCCACACGGGGAGACCCAGTACTTC.

For this clonotype: A read error may be the cause here, since a much bigger clone is one base away. Because it lacks the conserved phenylalanine or tryptophan at the end, this CDR3 is likely a read error. The rearrangement joins TRBV6-2 or TRBV6-3 to TRBJ2-3, with a tentative D call TRBD1 (6 bases). Between the trimmed V and J ends, which lost 0 bases and 2 bases, there was a span of 12 bases. Germline CDR1 reads MNHEY; CDR2 reads SVGEGT. CDR3 length: 16 residues. The CDR3 region is CASSYSIGQTTDTQYY. The DNA of the CDR3 is TGTGCCAGCAGTTACTCTATCGGACAGACCACAGATACGCAGTATTAT.

This CDR3 is CASSLGDREYEQYF. In nucleotides, the CDR3 is TGTGCCAGCAGCTTGGGGGACAGAGAATACGAGCAGTACTTC. The rearrangement uses TRBV5-4 and TRBJ2-7; 7 positions match TRBD1. Looked up from germline, CDR1 is SGHNT and CDR2 is YYREEE (reference sequence). The CDR3 runs to 14 residues. The trim removed 0 bases at V and 4 bases at J, leaving 4 bases unmatched.

V is TRBV28 and J is TRBJ2-3; D is undetermined. This CDR3 is 13 amino acids long. V lost 8 bases, J lost 5 bases, and 14 bases lay in between. Germline assignment: CDR1 MDHEN and CDR2 SYDVKM. DNA for the CDR3: TGTGCCAGCGGTTCAGCATTGGGAGATACGCAGTATTTT. Amino acid sequence: CASGSALGDTQYF.

This clonotype was found a few times. The chain uses TRBV9 and TRBJ2-3; D is ambiguous. CDR1 is SGDLS and CDR2 is YYNGEE in the germline V gene. The CDR3 loop spans 14 amino acids. V lost 3 bases, J lost 4 bases, and 12 bases lay in between. The CDR3 sequence is CASSALTSSDTQYF. The CDR3 DNA reads as TGTGCCAGCAGCGCCCTGACCAGCTCAGATACGCAGTATTTT.

This clonotype was seen at least ten times. This sequence joins TRBV7-9 and TRBJ2-6; possibly TRBD1 or TRBD2 for D (5 bases each). Trimming pared 4 bases from V and 1 base from J, leaving 14 bases between. This CDR3 has 17 amino acids. CDR1 SEHNR and CDR2 FQNEAQ come from the germline V gene (reference sequence). DNA for the CDR3: TGTGCCAGCAGCTCCCATATGTGGGGGTCTGGGGCCAACGTCCTGACTTTC. Translating gives CASSSHMWGSGANVLTF.